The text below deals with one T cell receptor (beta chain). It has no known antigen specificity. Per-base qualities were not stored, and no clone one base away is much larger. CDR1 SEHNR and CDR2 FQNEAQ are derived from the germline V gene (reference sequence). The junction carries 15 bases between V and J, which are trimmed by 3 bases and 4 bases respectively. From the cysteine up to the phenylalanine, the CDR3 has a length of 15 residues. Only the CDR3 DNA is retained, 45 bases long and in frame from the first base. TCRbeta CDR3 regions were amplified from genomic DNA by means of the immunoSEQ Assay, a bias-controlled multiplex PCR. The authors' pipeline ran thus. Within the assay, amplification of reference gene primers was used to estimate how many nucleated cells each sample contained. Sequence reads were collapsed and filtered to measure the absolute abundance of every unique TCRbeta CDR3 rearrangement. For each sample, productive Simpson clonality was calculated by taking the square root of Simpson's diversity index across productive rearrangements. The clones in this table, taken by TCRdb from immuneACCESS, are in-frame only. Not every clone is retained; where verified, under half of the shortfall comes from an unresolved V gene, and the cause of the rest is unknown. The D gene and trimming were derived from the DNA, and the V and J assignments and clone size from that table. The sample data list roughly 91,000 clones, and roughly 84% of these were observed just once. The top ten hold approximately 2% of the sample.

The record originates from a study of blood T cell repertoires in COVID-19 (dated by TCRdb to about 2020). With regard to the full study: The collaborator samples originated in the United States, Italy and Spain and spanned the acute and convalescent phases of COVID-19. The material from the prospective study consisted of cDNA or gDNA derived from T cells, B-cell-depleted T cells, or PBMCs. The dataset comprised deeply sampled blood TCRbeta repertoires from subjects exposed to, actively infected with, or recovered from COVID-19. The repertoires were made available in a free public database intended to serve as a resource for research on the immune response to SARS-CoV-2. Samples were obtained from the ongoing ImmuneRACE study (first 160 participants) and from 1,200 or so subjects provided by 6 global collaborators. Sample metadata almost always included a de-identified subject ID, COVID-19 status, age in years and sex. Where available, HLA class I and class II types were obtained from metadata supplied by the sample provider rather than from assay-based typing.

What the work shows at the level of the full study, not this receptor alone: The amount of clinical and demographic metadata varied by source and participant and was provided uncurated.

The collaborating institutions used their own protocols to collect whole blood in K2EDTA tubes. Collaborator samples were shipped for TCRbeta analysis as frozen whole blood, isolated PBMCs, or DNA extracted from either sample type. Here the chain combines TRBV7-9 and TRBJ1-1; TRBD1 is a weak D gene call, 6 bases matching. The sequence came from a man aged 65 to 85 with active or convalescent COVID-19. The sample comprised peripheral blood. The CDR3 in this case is CASSLSGHPVTEAFF. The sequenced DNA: TGTGCCAGCAGCTTGTCGGGACACCCTGTCACTGAAGCTTTCTTT.